This T cell receptor beta chain comes out of a study of T cell responses to AZD1222 COVID-19 vaccine listed by TCRdb under 2021. Broadly, across the study: TCR sequencing covered more than 230 trial participants: some 210 given two doses of AZD1222 and 26 given two doses of MenACWY control vaccine. Trial participants were enrolled by age into 18-55, 56-69 and 70-plus year subgroups, with 148, 28 and 57 TCR-sequenced participants respectively.

For this clone: The target of this receptor is not known. It has no much larger one-base neighbor in the sample; base qualities were not kept.

Ends trimmed: V by 2 bases, J by 4 bases; bases unmatched to a gene: 1. CDR1 and CDR2 were assigned from the germline V gene as SGHTA and FQGNSA. The CDR3 covers 14 residues, taking in both the cysteine and the phenylalanine. The DNA shown is the 42-base CDR3, in frame from base 1. This specimen's time point label, interpreted: about 28 days (+/-7) after the second vaccine dose. Because spike-specific TCR depth and breadth did not differ between the two schedules, AZD1222 recipients who got a second dose at roughly 4 weeks were pooled with those who got a second dose at roughly 12 weeks. Vaccinee samples were obtained from the UK trials COV001 and COV002, which included a single-blind randomized controlled phase 2/3 trial of AZD1222 (ChAdOx1 nCoV-19) in healthy adults. For TCRbeta chain sequencing, PBMC samples were collected from trial participants at day 0 and at day 28 after the second dose. What the authors observed across the whole study: Because no samples from the day 14 peak response were available, repertoires could be characterized only after the peak T cell response. The vaccine-associated CD4 TCRs covered the entire spike protein, and the dominant responses fell in regions 160-218 and 743-854. A significant rise in spike-specific TCR breadth and depth was observed after two AZD1222 doses relative to day 0 and relative to MenACWY recipients. Nearly half of unique spike-specific TCRs reportedly recognized epitopes outside regions mutated in the B.1.351 and B.1.1.7 variants. Participants were mostly white British, with more females than males. The authors suggested clonal diversity may have been underestimated. In the small 56-69-year group, the increase in depth fell short of significance, most likely because of low power. Conclusions about previously exposed vaccinees are limited because only five or six AZD1222 recipients were SARS-CoV-2 seropositive at baseline.

The CDR3 regions of human TCRbeta chains were subjected to immunosequencing. In the authors' own workflow: Repertoire TCRs were checked for matches against a reference library of SARS-CoV-2-specific TCRs that had been generated using the MIRA antigen-specificity platform. Breadth meant the fraction of unique TCRs that were SARS-CoV-2-associated, whereas depth meant the fraction of total T cells that were SARS-CoV-2-associated. Using the MIRA data, every spike-specific TCR was mapped to the spike region that the TCR reacted to and assigned to either a CD4 or a CD8 class. Log10-transformed breadth and depth values were compared by one-way ANOVA with Sidak's multiple comparisons tests. TCRdb took over this immuneACCESS table, retaining in-frame rearrangements with V and J assigned. Such tables are incomplete; in checked studies, under half of the missing clones stem from an unresolved V gene, and the remainder is unexplained. D and trimming come from the DNA, and the V and J calls and clone size come from that table. Here the sample has 150,000 to 200,000 clones; around 88% occur a single time. The ten largest clonotypes hold around 10% of the sample.

The V and J segments used are TRBV7-2 and TRBJ2-2, with 7 bases aligning to TRBD1. This TCR came from an adult who received the AZD1222 COVID-19 vaccine. Sequencing used peripheral blood, obtained 28 days after the second AZD1222 dose. The DNA is TGTGCCAGCAGCTTACCAGGGGGCACCGGGGAGCTGTTTTTT. Translated, it reads CASSLPGGTGELFF.